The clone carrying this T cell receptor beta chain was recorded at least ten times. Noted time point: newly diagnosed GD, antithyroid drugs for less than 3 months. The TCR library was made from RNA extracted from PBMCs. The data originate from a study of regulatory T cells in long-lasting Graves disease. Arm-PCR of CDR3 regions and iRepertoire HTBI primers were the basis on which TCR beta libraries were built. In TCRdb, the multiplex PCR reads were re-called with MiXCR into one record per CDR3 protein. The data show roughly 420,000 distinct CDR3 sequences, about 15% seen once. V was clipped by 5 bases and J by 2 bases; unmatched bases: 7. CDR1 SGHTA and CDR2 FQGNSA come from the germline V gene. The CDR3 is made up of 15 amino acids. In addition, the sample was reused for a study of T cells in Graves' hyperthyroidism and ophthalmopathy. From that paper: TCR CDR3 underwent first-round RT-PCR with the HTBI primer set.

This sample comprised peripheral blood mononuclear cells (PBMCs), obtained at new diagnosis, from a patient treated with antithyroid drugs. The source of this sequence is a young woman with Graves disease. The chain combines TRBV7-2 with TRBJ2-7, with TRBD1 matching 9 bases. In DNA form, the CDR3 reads TGTGCCAGCAGCCTCGTGAGACAGGGGGCCTACGAGCAGTACTTC. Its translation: CASSLVRQGAYEQYF.